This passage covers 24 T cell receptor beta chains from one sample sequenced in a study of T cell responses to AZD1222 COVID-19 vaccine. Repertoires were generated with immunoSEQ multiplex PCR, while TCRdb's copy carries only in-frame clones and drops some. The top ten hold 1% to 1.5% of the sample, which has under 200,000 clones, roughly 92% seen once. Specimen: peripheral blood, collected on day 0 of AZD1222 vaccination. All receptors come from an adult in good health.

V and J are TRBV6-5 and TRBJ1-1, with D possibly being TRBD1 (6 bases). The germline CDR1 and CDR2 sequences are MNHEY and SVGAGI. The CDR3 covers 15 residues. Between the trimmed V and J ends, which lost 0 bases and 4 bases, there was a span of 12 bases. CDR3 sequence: CASSYSAGVATEAFF. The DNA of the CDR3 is TGTGCCAGCAGTTACTCGGCAGGGGTGGCCACTGAAGCTTTCTTT.

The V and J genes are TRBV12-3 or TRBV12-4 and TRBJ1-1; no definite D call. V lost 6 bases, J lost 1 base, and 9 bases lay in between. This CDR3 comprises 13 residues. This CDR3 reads CASRDSANTEAFF. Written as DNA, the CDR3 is TGTGCCAGCAGGGATTCGGCGAACACTGAAGCTTTCTTT.

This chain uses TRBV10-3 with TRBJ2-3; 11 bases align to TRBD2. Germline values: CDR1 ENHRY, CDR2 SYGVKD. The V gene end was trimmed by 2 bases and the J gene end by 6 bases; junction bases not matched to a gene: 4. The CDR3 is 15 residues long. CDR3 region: CAISERGLAADTQYF. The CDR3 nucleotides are TGTGCCATCAGTGAGAGGGGACTAGCGGCTGATACGCAGTATTTT.

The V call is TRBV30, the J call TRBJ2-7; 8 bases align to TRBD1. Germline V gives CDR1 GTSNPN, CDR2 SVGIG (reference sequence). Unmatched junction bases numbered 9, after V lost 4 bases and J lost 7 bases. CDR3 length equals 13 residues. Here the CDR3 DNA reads TGTGCCTGGACCAAGACAGGGGTCAGGGAGCAGTACTTC. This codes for CAWTKTGVREQYF.

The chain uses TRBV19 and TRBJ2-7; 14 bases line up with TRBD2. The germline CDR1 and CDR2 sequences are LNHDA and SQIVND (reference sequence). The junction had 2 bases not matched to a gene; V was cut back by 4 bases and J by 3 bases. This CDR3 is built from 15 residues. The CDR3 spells CASSRGTSGSYEQYF. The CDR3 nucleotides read TGTGCCAGTAGTAGGGGGACTAGCGGGAGCTACGAGCAGTACTTC.

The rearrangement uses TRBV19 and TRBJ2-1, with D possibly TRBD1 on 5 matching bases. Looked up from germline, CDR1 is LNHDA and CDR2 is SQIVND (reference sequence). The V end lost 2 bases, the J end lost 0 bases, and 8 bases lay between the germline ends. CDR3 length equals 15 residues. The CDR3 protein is CASSIMGHSYNEQFF. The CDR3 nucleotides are TGTGCCAGTAGTATAATGGGGCACTCCTACAATGAGCAGTTCTTC.

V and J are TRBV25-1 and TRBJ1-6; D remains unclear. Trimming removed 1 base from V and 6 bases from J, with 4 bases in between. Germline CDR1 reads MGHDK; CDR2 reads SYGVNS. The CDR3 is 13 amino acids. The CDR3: CASSEFGNSPLHF. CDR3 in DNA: TGTGCCAGCAGTGAATTTGGTAATTCACCCCTCCACTTT.

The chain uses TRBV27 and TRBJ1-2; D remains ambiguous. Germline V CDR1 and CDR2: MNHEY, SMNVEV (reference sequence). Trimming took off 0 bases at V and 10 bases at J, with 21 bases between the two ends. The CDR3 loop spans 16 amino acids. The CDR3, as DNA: TGTGCCAGCAGTTTATCGCGGACTTCGTCTACAGCTTTCTACACCTTC. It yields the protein CASSLSRTSSTAFYTF.

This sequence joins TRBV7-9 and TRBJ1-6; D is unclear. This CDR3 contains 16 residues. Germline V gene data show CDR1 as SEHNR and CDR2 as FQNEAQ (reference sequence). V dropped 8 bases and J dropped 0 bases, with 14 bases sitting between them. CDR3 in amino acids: CASGEAVSSYNSPLHF. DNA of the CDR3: TGTGCCAGCGGTGAGGCGGTGAGCTCCTATAATTCACCCCTCCACTTT.

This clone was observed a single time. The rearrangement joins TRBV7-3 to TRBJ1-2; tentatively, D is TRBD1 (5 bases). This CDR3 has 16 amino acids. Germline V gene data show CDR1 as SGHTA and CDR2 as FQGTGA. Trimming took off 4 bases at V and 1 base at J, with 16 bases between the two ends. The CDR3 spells CASSSPSGGVNYGYTF. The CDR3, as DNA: TGTGCCAGCAGCTCCCCCTCGGGGGGGGTTAACTATGGCTACACCTTC. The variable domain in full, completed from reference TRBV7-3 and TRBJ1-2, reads GAGVSQTPSNKVTEKGKYVELRCDPISGHTALYWYRQSLGQGPEFLIYFQGTGAADDSGLPNDRFFAVRPEGSVSTLKIQRTERGDSAVYLCASSSPSGGVNYGYTFGSGTRLTVV.

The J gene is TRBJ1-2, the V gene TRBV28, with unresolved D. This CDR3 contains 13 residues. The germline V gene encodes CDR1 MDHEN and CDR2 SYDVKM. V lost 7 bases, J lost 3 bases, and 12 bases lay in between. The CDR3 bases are TGTGCCAGCACCGTGCAGGCTTACTATGGCTACACCTTC. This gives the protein CASTVQAYYGYTF.

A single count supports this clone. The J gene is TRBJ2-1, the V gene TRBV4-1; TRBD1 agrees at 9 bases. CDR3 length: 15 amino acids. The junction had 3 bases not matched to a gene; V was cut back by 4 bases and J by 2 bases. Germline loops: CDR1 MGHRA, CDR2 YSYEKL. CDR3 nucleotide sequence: TGCGCCAGCAGCCGGGGGACAGGGCCCTACAATGAGCAGTTCTTC. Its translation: CASSRGTGPYNEQFF.

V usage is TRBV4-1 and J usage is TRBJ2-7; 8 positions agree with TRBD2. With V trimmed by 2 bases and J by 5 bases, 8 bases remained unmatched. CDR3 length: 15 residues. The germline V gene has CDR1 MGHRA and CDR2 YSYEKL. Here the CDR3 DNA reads TGCGCCAGCAGCCAATTAGAGCGGGGGATCGACGAGCAGTACTTC. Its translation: CASSQLERGIDEQYF.

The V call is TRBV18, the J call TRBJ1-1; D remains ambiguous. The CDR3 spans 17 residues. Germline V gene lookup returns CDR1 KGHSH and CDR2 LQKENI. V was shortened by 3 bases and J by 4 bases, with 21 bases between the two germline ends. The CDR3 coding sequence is TGTGCCAGCTCACCGTACTCCCGCACCGGGATGGGCACTGAAGCTTTCTTT. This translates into CASSPYSRTGMGTEAFF.

CDR3 in amino acids: CASSSRGDQPQHF. As DNA, the CDR3 is TGTGCCAGCAGTTCCAGGGGAGATCAGCCCCAGCATTTT. This chain connects TRBV27 to TRBJ1-5; maybe TRBD1 (6 bases). The CDR3 sequence is 13 residues long. V lost 4 bases, J lost 5 bases, and 9 bases lay in between. The germline V gene encodes CDR1 MNHEY and CDR2 SMNVEV (reference sequence).

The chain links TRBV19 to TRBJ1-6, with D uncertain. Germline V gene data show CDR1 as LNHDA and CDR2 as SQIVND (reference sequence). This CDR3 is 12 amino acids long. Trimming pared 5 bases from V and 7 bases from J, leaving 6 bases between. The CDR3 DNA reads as TGTGCCAGTAGTCAACTAAATTCACCCCTCCACTTT. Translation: CASSQLNSPLHF.

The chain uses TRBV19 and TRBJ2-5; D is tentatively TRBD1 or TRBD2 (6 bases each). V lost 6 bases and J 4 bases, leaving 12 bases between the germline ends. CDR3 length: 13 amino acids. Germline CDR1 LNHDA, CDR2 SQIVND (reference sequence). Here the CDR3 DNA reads TGTGCCAGTAGCAACGGGGGCCTAGAGACCCAGTACTTC. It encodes CASSNGGLETQYF. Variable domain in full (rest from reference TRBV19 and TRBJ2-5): DGGITQSPKYLFRKEGQNVTLSCEQNLNHDAMYWYRQDPGQGLRLIYYSQIVNDFQKGDIAEGYSVSREKKESFPLTVTSAQKNPTAFYLCASSNGGLETQYFGPGTRLLVL.

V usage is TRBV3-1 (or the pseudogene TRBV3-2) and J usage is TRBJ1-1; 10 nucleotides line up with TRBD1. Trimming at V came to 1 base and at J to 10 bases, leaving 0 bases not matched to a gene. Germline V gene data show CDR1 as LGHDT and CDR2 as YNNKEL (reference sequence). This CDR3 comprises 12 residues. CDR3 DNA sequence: TGTGCCAGCAGCCAAGGGACAGGGGGAGCTTTCTTT. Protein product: CASSQGTGGAFF.

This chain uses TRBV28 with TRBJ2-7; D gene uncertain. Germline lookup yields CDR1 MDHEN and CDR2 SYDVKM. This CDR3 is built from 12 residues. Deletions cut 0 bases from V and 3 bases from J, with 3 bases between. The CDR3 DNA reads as TGTGCCAGCAGTTTATGGGGCTACGAGCAGTACTTC. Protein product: CASSLWGYEQYF.

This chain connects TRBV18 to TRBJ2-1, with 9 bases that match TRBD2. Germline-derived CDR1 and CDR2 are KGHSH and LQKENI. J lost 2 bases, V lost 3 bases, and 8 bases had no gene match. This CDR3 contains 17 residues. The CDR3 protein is CASSPPGSGGTYNEQFF. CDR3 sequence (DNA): TGTGCCAGCTCACCGCCGGGAAGCGGGGGGACCTACAATGAGCAGTTCTTC.

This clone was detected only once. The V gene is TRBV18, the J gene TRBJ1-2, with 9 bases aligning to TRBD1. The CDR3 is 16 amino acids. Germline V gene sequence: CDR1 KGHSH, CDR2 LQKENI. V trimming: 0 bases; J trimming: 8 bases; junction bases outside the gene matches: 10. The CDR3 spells CASSPPGQGLSDGYTF. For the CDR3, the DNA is TGTGCCAGCTCACCACCGGGACAGGGTCTATCGGACGGCTACACCTTC.

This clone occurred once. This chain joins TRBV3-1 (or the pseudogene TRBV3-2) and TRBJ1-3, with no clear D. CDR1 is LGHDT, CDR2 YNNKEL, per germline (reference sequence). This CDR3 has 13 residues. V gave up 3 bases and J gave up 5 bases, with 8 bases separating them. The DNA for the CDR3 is TGTGCCAGCAGCCATAAAGGGCGAAACACCATATATTTT. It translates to CASSHKGRNTIYF.

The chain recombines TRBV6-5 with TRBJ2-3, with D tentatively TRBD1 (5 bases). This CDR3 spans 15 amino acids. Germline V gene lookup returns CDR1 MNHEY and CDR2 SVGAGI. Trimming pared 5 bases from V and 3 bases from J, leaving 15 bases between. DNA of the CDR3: TGTGCCAGCAGTCTAGGCTATAGGGGAACAGATACGCAGTATTTT. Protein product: CASSLGYRGTDTQYF.

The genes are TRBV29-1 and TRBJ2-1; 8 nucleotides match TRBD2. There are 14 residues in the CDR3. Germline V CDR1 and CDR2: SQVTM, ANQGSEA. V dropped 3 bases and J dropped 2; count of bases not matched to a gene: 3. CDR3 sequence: CSVEGSGAYNEQFF. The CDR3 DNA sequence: TGCAGCGTTGAGGGTAGCGGGGCCTACAATGAGCAGTTCTTC.